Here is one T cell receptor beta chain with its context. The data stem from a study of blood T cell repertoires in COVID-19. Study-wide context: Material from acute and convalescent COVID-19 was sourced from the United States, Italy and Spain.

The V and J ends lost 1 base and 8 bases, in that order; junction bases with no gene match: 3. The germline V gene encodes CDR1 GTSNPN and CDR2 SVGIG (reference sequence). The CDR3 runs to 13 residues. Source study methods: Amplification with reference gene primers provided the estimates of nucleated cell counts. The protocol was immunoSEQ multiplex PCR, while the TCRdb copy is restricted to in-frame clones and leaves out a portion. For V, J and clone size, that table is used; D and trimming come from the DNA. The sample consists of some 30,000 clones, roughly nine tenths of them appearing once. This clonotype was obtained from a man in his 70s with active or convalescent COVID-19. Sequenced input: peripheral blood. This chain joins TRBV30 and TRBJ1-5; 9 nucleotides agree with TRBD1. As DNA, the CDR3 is TGTGCCTGGAGTGGACAGGGGGGAGAGCCCCAGCATTTT. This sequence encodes CAWSGQGGEPQHF.